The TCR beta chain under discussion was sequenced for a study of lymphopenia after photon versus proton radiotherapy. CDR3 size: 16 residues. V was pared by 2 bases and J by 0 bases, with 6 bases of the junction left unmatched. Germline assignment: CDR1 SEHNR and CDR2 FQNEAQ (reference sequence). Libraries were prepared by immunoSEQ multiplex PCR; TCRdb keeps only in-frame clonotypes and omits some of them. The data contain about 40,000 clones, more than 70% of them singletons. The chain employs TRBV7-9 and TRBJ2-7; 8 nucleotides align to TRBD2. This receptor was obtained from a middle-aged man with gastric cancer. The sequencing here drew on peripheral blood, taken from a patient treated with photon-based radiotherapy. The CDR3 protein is CASSLIGGRSSYEQYF. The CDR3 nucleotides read TGTGCCAGCAGCTTAATTGGCGGGAGGAGCTCCTACGAGCAGTACTTC.